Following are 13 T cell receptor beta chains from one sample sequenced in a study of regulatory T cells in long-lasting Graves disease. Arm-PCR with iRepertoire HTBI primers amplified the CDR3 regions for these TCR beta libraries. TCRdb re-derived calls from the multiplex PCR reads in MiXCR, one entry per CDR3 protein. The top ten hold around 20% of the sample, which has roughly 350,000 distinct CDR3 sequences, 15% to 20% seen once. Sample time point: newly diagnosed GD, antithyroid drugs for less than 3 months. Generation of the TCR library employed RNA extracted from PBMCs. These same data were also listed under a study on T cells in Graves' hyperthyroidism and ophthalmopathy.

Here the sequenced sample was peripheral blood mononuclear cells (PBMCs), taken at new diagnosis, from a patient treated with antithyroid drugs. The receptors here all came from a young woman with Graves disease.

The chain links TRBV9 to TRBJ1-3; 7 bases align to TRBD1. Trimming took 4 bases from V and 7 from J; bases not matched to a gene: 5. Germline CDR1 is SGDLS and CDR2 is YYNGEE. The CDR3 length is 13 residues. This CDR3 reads CASSPGGLNTIYF. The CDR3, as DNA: TGTGCCAGCAGCCCAGGGGGGCTGAACACCATATATTTT.

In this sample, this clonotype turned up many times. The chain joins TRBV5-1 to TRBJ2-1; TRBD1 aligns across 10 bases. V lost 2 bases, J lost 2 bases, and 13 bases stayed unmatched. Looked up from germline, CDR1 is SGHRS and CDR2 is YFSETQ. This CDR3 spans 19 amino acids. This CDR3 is CASSFDSGQGNFPYNEQFF. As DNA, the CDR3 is TGCGCCAGCAGCTTTGACTCGGGACAGGGGAATTTTCCCTACAATGAGCAGTTCTTC.

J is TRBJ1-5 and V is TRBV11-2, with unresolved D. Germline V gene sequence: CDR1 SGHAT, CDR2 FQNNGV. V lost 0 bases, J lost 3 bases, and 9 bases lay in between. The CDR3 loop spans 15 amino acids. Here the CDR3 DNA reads TGTGCCAGCAGCTTAGACGGGTCAACCAATCAGCCCCAGCATTTT. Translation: CASSLDGSTNQPQHF.

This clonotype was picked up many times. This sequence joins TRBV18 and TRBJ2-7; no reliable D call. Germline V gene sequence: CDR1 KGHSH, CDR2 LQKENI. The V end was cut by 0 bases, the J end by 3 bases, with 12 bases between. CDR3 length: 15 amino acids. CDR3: CASSPPVTSIYEQYF. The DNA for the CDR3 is TGTGCCAGCTCACCACCCGTGACATCCATCTACGAGCAGTACTTC.

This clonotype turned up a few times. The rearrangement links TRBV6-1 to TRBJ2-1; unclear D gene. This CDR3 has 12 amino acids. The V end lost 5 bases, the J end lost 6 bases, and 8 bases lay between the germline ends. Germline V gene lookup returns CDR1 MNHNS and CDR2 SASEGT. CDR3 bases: TGTGCCAGCAGTCCAGACTTCAATGAGCAGTTCTTC. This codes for CASSPDFNEQFF.

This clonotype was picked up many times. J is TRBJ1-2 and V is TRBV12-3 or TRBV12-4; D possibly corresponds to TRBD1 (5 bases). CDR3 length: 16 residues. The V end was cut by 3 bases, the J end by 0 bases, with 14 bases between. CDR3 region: CASSFTDNIANYGYTF. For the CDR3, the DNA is TGTGCCAGCAGTTTCACGGACAACATAGCTAACTATGGCTACACCTTC.

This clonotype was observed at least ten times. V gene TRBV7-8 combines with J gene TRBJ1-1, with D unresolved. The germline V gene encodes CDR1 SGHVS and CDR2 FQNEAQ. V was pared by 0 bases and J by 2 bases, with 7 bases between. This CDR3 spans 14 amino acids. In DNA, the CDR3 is TGTGCCAGCAGCTTAGCGGCAGGAAACACTGAAGCTTTCTTT. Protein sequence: CASSLAAGNTEAFF.

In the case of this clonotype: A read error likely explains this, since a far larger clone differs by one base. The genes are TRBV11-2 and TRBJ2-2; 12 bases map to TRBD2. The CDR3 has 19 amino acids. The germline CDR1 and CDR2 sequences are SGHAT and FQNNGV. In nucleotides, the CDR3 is TGTGTCAGCAGCTTAGGTCCGACTAGCGGGAGAGGGGTGACCGGGGAGCTGTTTTTT. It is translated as CVSSLGPTSGRGVTGELFF.

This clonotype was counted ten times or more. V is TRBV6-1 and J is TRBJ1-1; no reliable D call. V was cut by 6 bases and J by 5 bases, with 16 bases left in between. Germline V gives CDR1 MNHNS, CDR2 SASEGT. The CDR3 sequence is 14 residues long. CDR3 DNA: TGTGCCAGCAGCCCCGGGGTCCCGGGGACTGAAGCTTTCTTT. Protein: CASSPGVPGTEAFF.

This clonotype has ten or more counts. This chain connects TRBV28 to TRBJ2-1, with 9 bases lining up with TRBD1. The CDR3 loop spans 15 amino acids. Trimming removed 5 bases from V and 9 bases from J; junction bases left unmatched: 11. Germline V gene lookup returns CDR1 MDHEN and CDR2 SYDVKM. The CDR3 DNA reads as TGTGCCAGCAGTCCCCGGGACAGGGTCTCATCTGAGCAGTTCTTC. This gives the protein CASSPRDRVSSEQFF. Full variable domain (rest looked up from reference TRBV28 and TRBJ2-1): DVKVTQSSRYLVKRTGEKVFLECVQDMDHENMFWYRQDPGLGLRLIYFSYDVKMKEKGDIPEGYSVSREKKERFSLILESASTNQTSMYLCASSPRDRVSSEQFFGPGTRLTVL.

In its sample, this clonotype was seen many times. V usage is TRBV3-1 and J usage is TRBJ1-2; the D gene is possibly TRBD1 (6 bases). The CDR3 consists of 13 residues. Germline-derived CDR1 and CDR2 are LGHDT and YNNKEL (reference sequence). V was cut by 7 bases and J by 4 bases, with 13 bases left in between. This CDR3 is CASTQRGAYGYTF. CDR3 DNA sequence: TGTGCCAGCACCCAGCGGGGGGCCTATGGCTACACCTTC.

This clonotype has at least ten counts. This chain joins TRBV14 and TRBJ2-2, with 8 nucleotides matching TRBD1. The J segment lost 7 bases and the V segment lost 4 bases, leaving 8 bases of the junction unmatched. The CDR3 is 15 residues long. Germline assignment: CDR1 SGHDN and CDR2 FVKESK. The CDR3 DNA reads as TGTGCCAGCAGCCCAGGGGGCCTAATCGGCGGGGAGCTGTTTTTT. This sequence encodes CASSPGGLIGGELFF.

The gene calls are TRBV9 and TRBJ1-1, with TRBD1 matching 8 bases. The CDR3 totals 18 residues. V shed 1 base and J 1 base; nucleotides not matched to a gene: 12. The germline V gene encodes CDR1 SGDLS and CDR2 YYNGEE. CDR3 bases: TGTGCCAGCAGCGTATTACCAACTGGACAGGGAACGAACACTGAAGCTTTCTTT. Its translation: CASSVLPTGQGTNTEAFF.